These 26 T cell receptor beta chains originate from one sample sequenced in a study of T cell repertoires in cytomegalovirus infection. TCRdb analysed the reads with MiXCR anew, one entry per CDR3 protein. Seen here are some 450,000 distinct CDR3 sequences, approximately 31% observed once, and the top ten hold roughly 13%. Sample: PBMCs. These receptors all stem from a human donor in good health (CMV status not recorded). Some clones in this sample may be carry-over from other donors' samples.

This sequence joins TRBV6-2 or TRBV6-3 and TRBJ2-7, with a tentative D call TRBD1 (7 bases). The CDR3 runs to 15 residues. Germline V gene sequence: CDR1 MNHEY, CDR2 SVGEGT. Trimming took off 5 bases at V and 5 bases at J, with 19 bases between the two ends. The CDR3 DNA is TGTGCCAGCAGTAGGGACTCGACAGGGATCAACGAGCAGTACTTC. As protein: CASSRDSTGINEQYF.

This clonotype has more than one count but fewer than ten. The rearrangement joins TRBV7-2 to TRBJ2-3; D is uncertain. This CDR3 is built from 14 residues. CDR1 and CDR2 from the germline V gene are SGHTA and FQGNSA. The V and J ends lost 7 bases and 0 bases respectively, with 11 bases between them. The CDR3 DNA is TGTGCCAGCACCTTCGCTTCTAGCACAGATACGCAGTATTTT. It specifies CASTFASSTDTQYF.

Comment on this clonotype: This clone may be a read error of a much larger clone one base away. The chain combines TRBV7-8 with TRBJ2-5; the D call may be TRBD1 or TRBD2 (5 bases each). Germline-derived CDR1 and CDR2 are SGHVS and FQNEAQ. This CDR3 comprises 13 residues. The chain's CDR3 is CASSWGFQETQNF. DNA of the CDR3: TGTGCCAGCAGTTGGGGGTTCCAAGAGACCCAGAACTTC. The variable domain in full, with the rest retrieved from reference TRBV7-8 and TRBJ2-5, is GAGVSQSPRYKVAKRGQDVALRCDPISGHVSLFWYQQALGQGPEFLTYFQNEAQLDKSGLPSDRFFAERPEGSVSTLKIQRTQQEDSAVYLCASSWGFQETQNFGPGTRLLVL.

The table lists this clonotype with many counts. The rearrangement uses TRBV4-2 and TRBJ2-1; 10 bases map to TRBD2. Per germline, CDR1 LGHNA and CDR2 YNFKEQ. This CDR3 spans 14 amino acids. V shed 0 bases and J 13 bases; nucleotides not matched to a gene: 6. This chain's CDR3 is CASSQDAERGGQFF. CDR3 in DNA: TGTGCCAGCAGCCAAGATGCGGAGCGGGGGGGCCAGTTCTTC.

V is TRBV4-1 and J is TRBJ2-7; perhaps D is TRBD1 or TRBD2 (7 bases each). Germline CDR1 and CDR2: MGHRA and YSYEKL. The length of the CDR3 is 15 residues. The V and J ends lost 0 bases and 7 bases respectively, with 16 bases between them. The CDR3 DNA sequence: TGCGCCAGCAGCCAAGAAGTCCAGGGGGGGGGAGAGCAGTACTTC. Translating it yields CASSQEVQGGGEQYF.

A single count supports this clonotype. This rearrangement joins TRBV6-8 to TRBJ2-3; D remains unclear. V lost 0 bases and J lost 9, with 13 bases in between. CDR3 length equals 14 residues. Per germline, CDR1 MNHGY and CDR2 SAAAGT. The CDR3 DNA is TGTGCCAGCAGTTACTCGAATCCCAGCCGCACGCAGTATTTT. This codes for CASSYSNPSRTQYF.

This clonotype was detected a few times. The rearrangement joins TRBV11-2 to TRBJ2-3, with no clear D. CDR1 and CDR2 (germline): SGHAT, FQNNGV. This CDR3 region has 14 residues. V was trimmed by 0 bases and J by 7 bases, leaving 11 bases between them. CDR3 amino acids: CASSLDRWQNTQYF. The CDR3 DNA sequence: TGTGCCAGCAGCTTAGATCGGTGGCAAAATACGCAGTATTTT.

The chain employs TRBV19 and TRBJ1-1; TRBD1 might be the D (5 bases). This CDR3 has 13 amino acids. CDR1 LNHDA and CDR2 SQIVND come from the germline V gene (reference sequence). V lost 7 bases to trimming and J lost 4 bases, with 13 bases between them. In nucleotides, the CDR3 is TGTGCCAGTAATCCCGGGGGGGGCACTGAAGCTTTCTTT. It specifies CASNPGGGTEAFF.

The chain joins TRBV7-9 to TRBJ2-7, with a possible D match to TRBD2 (5 bases). The CDR3 runs to 14 residues. The V end lost 5 bases, the J end lost 4 bases, and 15 bases lay between the germline ends. CDR1 and CDR2 from the germline V gene are SEHNR and FQNEAQ (reference sequence). The CDR3 nucleotides are TGTGCCAGCAGCCGGACTGCCGGCCCTTACGAGCAGTACTTC. Its protein product is CASSRTAGPYEQYF. Filled out from reference TRBV7-9 and TRBJ2-7, the complete variable domain reads DTGVSQNPRHKITKRGQNVTFRCDPISEHNRLYWYRQTLGQGPEFLTYFQNEAQLEKSRLLSDRFSAERPKGSFSTLEIQRTEQGDSAMYLCASSRTAGPYEQYFGPGTRLTVT.

This clonotype was detected ten times or more. The chain links TRBV11-1 to TRBJ2-7; TRBD1 or TRBD2 may be the D gene (5 bases each). The length of the CDR3 is 12 residues. Between the trimmed V and J ends, which lost 4 bases and 3 bases, there was a span of 7 bases. From germline, CDR1 is SGHAT and CDR2 FQDESV (reference sequence). The CDR3 reads CASSWDGYEQYF. The CDR3 bases are TGTGCCAGCAGCTGGGACGGCTACGAGCAGTACTTC.

The rearrangement joins TRBV5-4 to TRBJ1-4, with D perhaps matching TRBD1 (6 bases). This CDR3 has 15 amino acids. Trimming cost V 7 bases and J 7 bases, with 20 bases left between them. Germline values: CDR1 SGHNT, CDR2 YYREEE (reference sequence). The CDR3 nucleotides read TGTGCCAGCGGCGCAGGGGACCGGAGTGGTGAAAAACTGTTTTTT. Translating gives CASGAGDRSGEKLFF.

The sample holds many counts of this clonotype. The chain combines TRBV19 with TRBJ2-3; TRBD2 might be the D (7 bases). In germline, CDR1 is LNHDA, CDR2 SQIVND (reference sequence). Trimming shortened V by 6 bases and J by 5 bases, and 18 bases separated the two germline ends. The CDR3 loop spans 15 amino acids. The CDR3 sequence is CASRDRGGARDTQYF. In DNA form, the CDR3 reads TGTGCCAGTAGGGATAGAGGGGGGGCCAGAGATACGCAGTATTTT. Filled out from reference TRBV19 and TRBJ2-3, the complete variable domain reads DGGITQSPKYLFRKEGQNVTLSCEQNLNHDAMYWYRQDPGQGLRLIYYSQIVNDFQKGDIAEGYSVSREKKESFPLTVTSAQKNPTAFYLCASRDRGGARDTQYFGPGTRLTVL.

Regarding this clonotype: Germline is not matched at one junction end, which may reflect a read error. The chain carries TRBV6-1 and TRBJ2-7, with D tentatively TRBD2 (6 bases). Germline V CDR1 and CDR2: MNHNS, SASEGT. This CDR3 is 14 amino acids long. The CDR3 coding sequence is TGTGCCAGCAGTAACCGGGACTCTCGATACGAGCAGGACTTC. It encodes CASSNRDSRYEQDF.

The sample holds a few counts of this clonotype. This chain joins TRBV7-8 and TRBJ2-3; D is possibly TRBD1 or TRBD2 (5 bases each). The CDR3 runs to 16 residues. V dropped 2 bases and J dropped 1 base, with 13 bases sitting between them. CDR1 and CDR2 (germline): SGHVS, FQNEAQ. CDR3 nucleotide sequence: TGTGCCAGCAGCTTACCCCTCATGGGGGGCACAGATACGCAGTATTTT. Protein sequence: CASSLPLMGGTDTQYF.

The rearrangement uses TRBV7-6 and TRBJ2-2, with D tentatively TRBD2 (6 bases). The germline V and J ends were trimmed by 5 bases and 7 bases, with 20 bases remaining between them. CDR3 length: 16 amino acids. The germline V gene encodes CDR1 SGHVS and CDR2 FNYEAQ. In nucleotides, the CDR3 is TGTGCCAGCAGCCTGGGAGGTTCCCCCGCGGGCGGGGAGCTGTTTTTT. Translation gives CASSLGGSPAGGELFF.

The table lists this clonotype with a few counts. The rearrangement joins TRBV6-5 to TRBJ2-2, with D perhaps TRBD2 (5 bases). The ends were cut back, 2 bases at V and 4 bases at J, with 5 bases in the middle. The germline CDR1 and CDR2 sequences are MNHEY and SVGAGI. CDR3 length: 13 residues. The CDR3 sequence is CASSYEGTGELFF. The CDR3 DNA reads as TGTGCCAGCAGTTACGAGGGCACCGGGGAGCTGTTTTTT.

This clonotype has just a few counts. V and J are TRBV2 and TRBJ1-4, with TRBD1 matching 8 bases. The CDR3 is made up of 16 amino acids. CDR1 SNHLY and CDR2 FYNNEI come from the germline V gene. V dropped 5 bases and J dropped 4; count of bases not matched to a gene: 9. The CDR3 sequence is CASSPTDRALNEKLFF. In nucleotides, the CDR3 is TGTGCCAGCAGTCCTACGGACAGGGCGCTTAATGAAAAACTGTTTTTT.

This clonotype occurred a few times. This chain joins TRBV7-9 and TRBJ2-7, with no clear D. In germline, CDR1 is SEHNR, CDR2 FQNEAQ (reference sequence). CDR3 length: 12 residues. V shed 5 bases and J shed 5 bases, with 10 bases lying between them. CDR3 residues: CASSKADHEQYF. The CDR3 coding sequence is TGTGCCAGCAGCAAGGCAGACCACGAGCAGTACTTC.

In this sample, this clonotype turned up many times. The chain links TRBV12-3 or TRBV12-4 to TRBJ2-1; D is possibly TRBD2 (6 bases). V was shortened by 6 bases and J by 5 bases, with 14 bases between the two germline ends. This CDR3 region has 14 residues. CDR3 loop: CASSYRGGDNEQFF. The CDR3 region has the DNA TGTGCCAGCAGCTACCGAGGCGGGGACAATGAGCAGTTCTTC.

In this sample, this clonotype turned up a few times. The chain carries TRBV12-3 or TRBV12-4 and TRBJ2-7; D is perhaps TRBD2 (5 bases). V was cut by 3 bases and J by 0 bases, with 9 bases left in between. The CDR3 sequence is 14 residues long. CDR3 sequence (DNA): TGTGCCAGCAGTTTCGGGGATCACTCCTACGAGCAGTACTTC. It encodes CASSFGDHSYEQYF.

The chain has TRBV6-6 and TRBJ2-5; 9 positions agree with TRBD1. V gave up 6 bases and J gave up 5 bases; unmatched junction bases: 10. The CDR3 is 15 amino acids. Germline CDR1 reads MNHNY; CDR2 reads SVGAGI (reference sequence). This CDR3 reads CASSDLTGGRETQYF. In nucleotides, the CDR3 is TGTGCCAGCAGCGACCTTACAGGGGGCCGGGAGACCCAGTACTTC.

This clonotype has just a few counts. The chain uses TRBV6-1 and TRBJ1-1; D is unclear. V lost 6 bases, J lost 1 base, and 12 bases lay in between. Looked up from germline, CDR1 is MNHNS and CDR2 is SASEGT. This CDR3 is 14 amino acids long. The CDR3 DNA sequence: TGTGCCAGCAGGACCCACGCCCCGAACACTGAAGCTTTCTTT. It yields the protein CASRTHAPNTEAFF.

This chain uses TRBV20-1 with TRBJ1-6; TRBD1 is a possible D gene (6 bases). Germline loops: CDR1 DFQATT, CDR2 SNEGSKA (reference sequence). V was pared by 6 bases and J by 7 bases, with 16 bases between. The CDR3 is 14 amino acids. CDR3 sequence reads: CSATGQTQNSPLHF. The CDR3 DNA reads TGCAGTGCCACAGGACAGACTCAAAATTCACCCCTCCACTTT.

The rearrangement links TRBV11-2 to TRBJ2-5; possibly TRBD2 for D (6 bases). Per germline, CDR1 SGHAT and CDR2 FQNNGV. Trimming shortened V by 5 bases and J by 5 bases, and 18 bases separated the two germline ends. The CDR3 is 15 residues long. The CDR3 nucleotides are TGTGCCAGCAGCCCCGGGGGTGGGAGTGGGGAGACCCAGTACTTC. This sequence encodes CASSPGGGSGETQYF.

This sequence joins TRBV7-9 and TRBJ2-6; D is uncertain. CDR1 is SEHNR, CDR2 FQNEAQ, per germline (reference sequence). The CDR3 covers 16 residues. The ends were cut back, 5 bases at V and 0 bases at J, with 11 bases in the middle. The CDR3 region is CASSPNWNSGANVLTF. CDR3 bases: TGTGCCAGCAGCCCCAATTGGAACTCTGGGGCCAACGTCCTGACTTTC.

V and J are TRBV7-2 and TRBJ1-3; D call uncertain. Germline V gene lookup returns CDR1 SGHTA and CDR2 FQGNSA. This CDR3 contains 15 residues. V lost 5 bases, J lost 0 bases, and 11 bases lay in between. The CDR3 DNA follows: TGTGCCAGCAGCCCCCTCCAGATCTCTGGAAACACCATATATTTT. It encodes CASSPLQISGNTIYF.